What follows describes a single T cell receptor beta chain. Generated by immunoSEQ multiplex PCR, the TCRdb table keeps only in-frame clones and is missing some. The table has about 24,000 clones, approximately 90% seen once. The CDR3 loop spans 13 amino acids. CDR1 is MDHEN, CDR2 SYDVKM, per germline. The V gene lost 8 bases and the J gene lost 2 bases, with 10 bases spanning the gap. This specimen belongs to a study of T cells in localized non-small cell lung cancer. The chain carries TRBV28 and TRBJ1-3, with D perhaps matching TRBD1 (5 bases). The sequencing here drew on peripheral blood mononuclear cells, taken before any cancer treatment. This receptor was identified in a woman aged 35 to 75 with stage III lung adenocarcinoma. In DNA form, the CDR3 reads TGTGCCAGCTCCCCGGGGCCTGGAAACACCATATATTTT. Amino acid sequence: CASSPGPGNTIYF.